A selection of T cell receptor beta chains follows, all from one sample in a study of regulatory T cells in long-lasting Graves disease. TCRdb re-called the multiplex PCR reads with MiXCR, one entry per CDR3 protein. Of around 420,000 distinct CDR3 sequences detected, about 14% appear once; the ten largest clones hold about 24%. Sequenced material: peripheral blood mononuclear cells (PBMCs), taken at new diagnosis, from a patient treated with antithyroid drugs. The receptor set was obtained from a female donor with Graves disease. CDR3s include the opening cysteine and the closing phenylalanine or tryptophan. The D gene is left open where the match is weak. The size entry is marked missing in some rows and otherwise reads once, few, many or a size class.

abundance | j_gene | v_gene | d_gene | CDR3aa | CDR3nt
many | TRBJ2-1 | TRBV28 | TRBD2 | CASSLSWLAEGGEQFF | TGTGCCAGCAGTTTGAGTTGGCTAGCGGAAGGTGGTGAGCAGTTCTTC
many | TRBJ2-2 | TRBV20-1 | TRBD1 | CSAPAGTGGANTGELFF | TGCAGTGCCCCGGCCGGGACAGGGGGCGCGAACACCGGGGAGCTGTTTTTT
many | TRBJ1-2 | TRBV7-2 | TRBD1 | CASSFPGGAGYGYTF | TGTGCCAGCAGCTTCCCAGGGGGCGCTGGGTATGGCTACACCTTC
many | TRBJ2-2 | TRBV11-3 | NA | CASRLRQNTGELFF | TGTGCCAGCAGACTAAGACAGAACACCGGGGAGCTGTTTTTT
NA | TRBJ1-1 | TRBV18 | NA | CASSGQKDTEAFF | TGTGCCAGCTCAGGCCAGAAGGACACTGAAGCTTTCTTT
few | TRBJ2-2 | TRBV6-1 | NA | CASSKGLPTGELFF | TGTGCCAGCAGTAAGGGACTTCCTACCGGGGAGCTGTTTTTT
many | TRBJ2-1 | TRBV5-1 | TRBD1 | CASSLRTGGNEQFF | TGCGCCAGCAGCTTGCGGACAGGGGGCAATGAGCAGTTCTTC
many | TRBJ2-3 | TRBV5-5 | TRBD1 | CASSNGQDAQADTQYF | TGTGCCAGCAGCAACGGACAGGACGCCCAGGCAGATACGCAGTATTTT
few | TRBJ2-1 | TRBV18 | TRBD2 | CASSPPSGMDREQFF | TGTGCCAGCTCACCCCCTAGCGGGATGGATCGTGAGCAGTTCTTC
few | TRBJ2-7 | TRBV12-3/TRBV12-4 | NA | CASSLGTLQYF | TGTGCCAGCAGTTTAGGGACCTTGCAGTACTTC
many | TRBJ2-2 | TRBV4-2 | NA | CASSQDGRADGELFF | TGTGCCAGCAGCCAAGATGGTCGGGCGGACGGGGAGCTGTTTTTT
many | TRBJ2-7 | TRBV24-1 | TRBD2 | CATSEGGGSAYEQYF | TGTGCCACCAGTGAGGGGGGAGGGAGCGCCTACGAGCAGTACTTC
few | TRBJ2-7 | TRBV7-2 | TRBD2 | CASGDSGSIAYEQYF | TGTGCCAGCGGGGATAGCGGGAGCATAGCCTACGAGCAGTACTTC
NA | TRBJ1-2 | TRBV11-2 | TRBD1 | CASQGEQGGYTF | TGTGCCAGCCAAGGGGAACAGGGGGGCTACACCTTC
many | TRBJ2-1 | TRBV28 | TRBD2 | CASEGSSGSSYNEQFF | TGTGCCAGCGAAGGGAGTAGCGGGAGTAGTTACAATGAGCAGTTCTTC
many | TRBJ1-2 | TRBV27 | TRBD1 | CASSSHRGYGYTF | TGTGCCAGCAGTTCCCACAGGGGGTATGGCTACACCTTC
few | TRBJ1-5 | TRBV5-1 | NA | CASSFGANQPQHF | TGCGCCAGCAGCTTCGGTGCCAATCAGCCCCAGCATTTT
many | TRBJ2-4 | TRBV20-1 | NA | CSARELAKNIQYF | TGCAGTGCTAGAGAGCTAGCCAAAAACATTCAGTACTTC
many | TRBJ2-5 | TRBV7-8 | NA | CASSSGVETQYF | TGTGCCAGCAGCTCGGGGGTGGAGACCCAGTACTTC
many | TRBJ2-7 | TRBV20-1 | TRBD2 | CSASSGRPYEQYF | TGCAGTGCTAGTAGCGGGAGGCCCTACGAGCAGTACTTC
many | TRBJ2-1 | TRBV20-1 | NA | CSAHVGSSYNEQFF | TGCAGTGCTCATGTCGGGAGTTCCTACAATGAGCAGTTCTTC
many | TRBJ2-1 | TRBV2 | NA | CASSRNRGGGYNEQFF | TGTGCCAGCAGCAGAAACAGGGGAGGGGGTTACAATGAGCAGTTCTTC
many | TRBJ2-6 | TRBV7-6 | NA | CASSSLDSASLGLSGANVLTF | TGTGCCAGCAGCTCTCTAGACAGTGCGTCTTTGGGGTTGTCTGGGGCCAACGTCCTGACTTTC
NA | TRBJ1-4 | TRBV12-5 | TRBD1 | CASGLLQSGTGAYYEKLFF | TGTGCTAGTGGTTTGTTACAATCCGGGACAGGGGCGTATTATGAAAAACTGTTTTTT
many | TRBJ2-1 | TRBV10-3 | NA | CAISESGPQPGNEQFF | TGTGCCATCAGTGAGTCCGGGCCCCAACCCGGCAATGAGCAGTTCTTC
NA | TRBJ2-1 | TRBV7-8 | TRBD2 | CASSLVAGGPFNEQFF | TGTGCCAGCAGCTTAGTAGCGGGAGGGCCGTTCAATGAGCAGTTCTTC
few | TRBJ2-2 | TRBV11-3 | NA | CASSFVGGPNTGELFF | TGTGCCAGCAGCTTCGTAGGCGGCCCAAACACCGGGGAGCTGTTTTTT
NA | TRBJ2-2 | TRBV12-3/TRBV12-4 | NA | CASSRGRSRTGELFF | TGTGCCAGCAGCCGGGGTCGGTCGCGGACCGGGGAGCTGTTTTTT
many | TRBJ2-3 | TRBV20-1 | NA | CSARDRDTQYF | TGCAGTGCTAGAGATCGTGATACGCAGTATTTT
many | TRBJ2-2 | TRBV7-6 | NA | CASSFRIQHGLNTGELFF | TGTGCCAGCAGCTTCCGAATACAACACGGCCTAAACACCGGGGAGCTGTTTTTT
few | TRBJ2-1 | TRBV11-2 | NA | CASSLDQGGDEQSF | TGTGCCAGCAGCTTAGATCAGGGGGGCGATGAGCAGTCCTTC
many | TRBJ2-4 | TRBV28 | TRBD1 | CASSGTGVAANIQYF | TGTGCCAGCAGCGGGACAGGGGTTGCCGCAAACATTCAGTACTTC
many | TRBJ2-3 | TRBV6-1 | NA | CASSEWGFGRSDTQYF | TGTGCCAGCAGTGAATGGGGATTCGGCAGGTCAGATACGCAGTATTTT
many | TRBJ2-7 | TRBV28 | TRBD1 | CASSRLGTGDFYEQYF | TGTGCCAGCAGTAGACTCGGGACAGGGGATTTCTACGAGCAGTACTTC
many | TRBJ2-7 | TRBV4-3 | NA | CASSQEWRDTYEQYF | TGCGCCAGCAGCCAAGAATGGCGGGACACCTACGAGCAGTACTTC
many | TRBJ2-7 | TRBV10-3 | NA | CAISHGPDYEQYF | TGTGCCATCAGCCACGGGCCAGACTACGAGCAGTACTTC
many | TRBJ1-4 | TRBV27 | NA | CASSETDGHEKLFF | TGTGCCAGCAGCGAGACAGATGGGCATGAAAAACTGTTTTTT
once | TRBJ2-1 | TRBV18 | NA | CASSPRGGEQFF | TGTGCCAGCTCACCTCGGGGAGGTGAGCAGTTCTTC
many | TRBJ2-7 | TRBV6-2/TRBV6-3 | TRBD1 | CASSLRYRGLFYEQYF | TGTGCCAGCAGTCTAAGGTACAGGGGGCTTTTCTACGAGCAGTACTTC
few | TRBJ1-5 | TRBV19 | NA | CASKSRGPNQPQHF | TGTGCCAGCAAGAGTAGGGGTCCTAATCAGCCCCAGCATTTT
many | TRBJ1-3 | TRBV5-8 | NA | CASSLLVTSGNTIYF | TGTGCCAGCAGCTTGTTGGTCACTTCTGGAAACACCATATATTTT
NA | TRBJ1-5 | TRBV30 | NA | CAWSTQGEQPQHF | TGTGCCTGGAGCACACAGGGAGAACAGCCCCAGCATTTT
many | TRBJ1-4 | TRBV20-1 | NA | CSVRTRNEKLFF | TGCAGTGTGCGGACACGAAATGAAAAACTGTTTTTT
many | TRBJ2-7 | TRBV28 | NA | CASNDRRLLEQYF | TGTGCCAGCAACGACAGGAGGCTGTTGGAGCAGTACTTC
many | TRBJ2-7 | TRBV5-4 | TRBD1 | CASSTGTGKKGEGYEQYF | TGTGCCAGCAGCACCGGGACAGGGAAGAAAGGGGAGGGCTACGAGCAGTACTTC
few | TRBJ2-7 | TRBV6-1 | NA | CASTQGGTSYEQYF | TGTGCCAGCACCCAAGGGGGGACCTCCTACGAGCAGTACTTC
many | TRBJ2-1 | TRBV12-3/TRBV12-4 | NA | CASRAWRRYNEQFF | TGTGCCAGCCGCGCGTGGCGGCGATACAATGAGCAGTTCTTC
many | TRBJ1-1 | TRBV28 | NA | CASNPAQAMNTEAFF | TGTGCCAGCAACCCCGCACAGGCCATGAACACTGAAGCTTTCTTT
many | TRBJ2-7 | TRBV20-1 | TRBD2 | CSANPGLAGSYEQYF | TGCAGTGCCAACCCTGGACTAGCGGGCTCCTACGAGCAGTACTTC
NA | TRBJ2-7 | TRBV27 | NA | CASFDRTYEQYF | TGTGCCAGCTTCGACAGAACCTACGAGCAGTACTTC
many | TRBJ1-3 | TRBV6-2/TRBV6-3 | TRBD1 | CASSFYPGQGVDPGNTIYF | TGTGCCAGCAGTTTCTACCCGGGACAGGGGGTCGATCCTGGAAACACCATATATTTT
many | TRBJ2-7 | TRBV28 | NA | CASSFSRFRGQYF | TGTGCCAGCAGTTTTTCACGGTTTAGGGGGCAGTACTTC
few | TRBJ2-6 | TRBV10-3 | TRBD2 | CAISVGGREGANVLTF | TGTGCCATCAGTGTTGGTGGGCGGGAGGGGGCCAACGTCCTGACTTTC
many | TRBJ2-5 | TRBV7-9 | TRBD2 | CASSWTSGGAETQYF | TGTGCCAGCAGCTGGACTAGCGGGGGTGCTGAGACCCAGTACTTC
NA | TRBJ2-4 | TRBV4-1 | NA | CASSHSKDSGFKNIQYF | TGCGCCAGCAGCCATTCCAAGGACTCCGGCTTCAAAAACATTCAGTACTTC
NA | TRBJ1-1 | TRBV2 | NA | CASRATVTNTEAFF | TGTGCCAGCAGGGCGACAGTAACTAACACTGAAGCTTTCTTT
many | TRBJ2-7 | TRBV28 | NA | CASSRFGIPHEQYF | TGTGCCAGCTCTCGGTTCGGGATTCCGCACGAGCAGTACTTC
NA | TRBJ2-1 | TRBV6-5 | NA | CASSYSGRQQQFF | TGTGCCAGCAGTTACTCGGGTCGGCAGCAGCAGTTCTTC
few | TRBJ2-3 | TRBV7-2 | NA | CASSLVGGGQDTQYF | TGTGCCAGCAGCTTAGTAGGGGGAGGGCAAGATACGCAGTATTTT
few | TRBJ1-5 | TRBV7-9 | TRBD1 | CASSLEGQGVFDQPQHF | TGTGCCAGCAGCTTAGAGGGACAGGGGGTATTTGATCAGCCCCAGCATTTT